These 20 T cell receptor beta chains originate from one sample sequenced in a study of beta chain features in type 1 diabetes (dated by TCRdb to 2016 to 2018). For these receptors, no antigen is known. What the work shows at the level of the full study, not this receptor alone: In all four CD4+ subsets, TCRB CDR3 length was moderately but significantly shorter in type 1 diabetes patients.

Receptor libraries were prepared by the immunoSEQ multiplex PCR assay. The High Capacity cDNA Reverse Transcription Kit was used to reverse transcribe all of the isolated RNA, meaning that expressed TCRB transcripts were what got sequenced. What TCRdb holds here is the immuneACCESS table cut down to in-frame rearrangements. Part of the clones is not present; checked against another copy, under half of the missing clones reflect an unresolved V gene, and the others are unexplained. The sample table lists 600,000 to 700,000 clones, around 11% of them with a count of one. The ten top clones hold 0.095% to 0.15% of the sample. What was sequenced was naive CD4+ T cells from blood. What the cell subset or site label conveys for this sample: true naive CD4+ T cells. These receptors were obtained from a man aged 30-40 years with type 1 diabetes.

This clone showed up just a few times. J is TRBJ1-6 and V is TRBV7-9; D may be TRBD1 (5 bases). Germline CDR1 is SEHNR and CDR2 is FQNEAQ (reference sequence). The V gene lost 4 bases and the J gene lost 10 bases, with 17 bases spanning the gap. The CDR3 length is 15 residues. The CDR3 bases are TGTGCCAGCAGCTCATGGGACCGGAAGACCTCACCCCTCCACTTT. Translated, it gives CASSSWDRKTSPLHF. The complete variable domain, with remaining parts taken from reference TRBV7-9 and TRBJ1-6, reads DTGVSQNPRHKITKRGQNVTFRCDPISEHNRLYWYRQTLGQGPEFLTYFQNEAQLEKSRLLSDRFSAERPKGSFSTLEIQRTEQGDSAMYLCASSSWDRKTSPLHFGNGTRLTVT.

This clone was observed a handful of times. The chain recombines TRBV30 with TRBJ1-5; D remains ambiguous. The CDR3 runs 13 residues. The V and J ends lost 1 base and 4 bases respectively, with 8 bases between them. CDR1 GTSNPN and CDR2 SVGIG come from the germline V gene (reference sequence). The CDR3 loop reads CAWSEQENQPQHF. CDR3 bases: TGTGCCTGGAGTGAGCAAGAGAATCAGCCCCAGCATTTT.

As for this clone: The sample carries other DNA sequences with the same CDR3. This chain uses TRBV6-5 with TRBJ1-6; a weak D match, TRBD1 (5 bases). This CDR3 comprises 14 residues. CDR1 MNHEY and CDR2 SVGAGI come from the germline V gene. Trimming removed 5 bases from V and 6 bases from J, with 11 bases in between. CDR3 loop: CASSPGTGNSPLHF. For the CDR3, the DNA is TGTGCCAGCAGTCCCGGGACGGGTAATTCACCCCTCCACTTT.

The CDR3 spells CASSLVDREVREQYF. The CDR3 DNA reads as TGCGCCAGCAGCTTGGTGGACAGGGAGGTCCGGGAGCAGTACTTC. The gene calls are TRBV5-1 and TRBJ2-7; TRBD1 agrees at 8 bases. The V gene's germline CDR1 is SGHRS and CDR2 YFSETQ. Trimming cost V 0 bases and J 7 bases; bases outside gene matches: 9. The CDR3 length is 15 residues.

This clone was seen a few times. The chain couples TRBV14 to TRBJ1-5, with no clear D. The CDR3 runs to 13 residues. Germline-derived CDR1 and CDR2 are SGHDN and FVKESK. With 1 base removed from V and 8 bases from J, the gap between germline ends came to 9 bases. CDR3 protein: CASSQGTGEPQHF. In nucleotides, the CDR3 is TGTGCCAGCAGCCAAGGGACTGGGGAGCCCCAGCATTTT.

The V gene is TRBV7-2, the J gene TRBJ2-3, with D unresolved. Germline V lookup: CDR1 SGHTA, CDR2 FQGNSA. The V gene lost 0 bases and the J gene lost 10 bases, with 14 bases spanning the gap. This CDR3 spans 14 amino acids. The CDR3 sequence: CASSLAQNELAQYF. CDR3 DNA: TGTGCCAGCAGCTTAGCCCAGAACGAGTTAGCGCAGTATTTT.

V gene TRBV2 combines with J gene TRBJ1-6, with a tentative D call TRBD1 (5 bases). CDR1 and CDR2 from the germline V gene are SNHLY and FYNNEI. The V and J ends lost 6 bases and 8 bases respectively, with 17 bases between them. The CDR3 covers 15 residues. The CDR3 is CASSDGTSRYSPLHF. CDR3 DNA: TGTGCCAGCAGCGATGGGACTTCCAGGTATTCACCCCTCCACTTT.

The chain employs TRBV9 and TRBJ1-2; D remains unclear. The CDR3 covers 15 residues. Per the germline V gene, CDR1 is SGDLS and CDR2 is YYNGEE. Trimming cost V 0 bases and J 2 bases, with 11 bases left between them. CDR3 amino acids: CASSVGYGENYGYTF. For the CDR3, the DNA is TGTGCCAGCAGCGTAGGGTACGGGGAGAACTATGGCTACACCTTC.

The chain is built from TRBV19 and TRBJ2-3; D perhaps matches TRBD1 (5 bases). V lost 7 bases and J 4 bases, leaving 9 bases between the germline ends. This CDR3 is built from 12 residues. The germline CDR1 and CDR2 sequences are LNHDA and SQIVND (reference sequence). The CDR3 DNA reads TGTGCCAGTACTGGGGCAGCAGATACGCAGTATTTT. Encoded protein: CASTGAADTQYF.

The gene calls are TRBV5-6 and TRBJ2-1; no clear D gene. The germline V gene encodes CDR1 SGHDT and CDR2 YYEEEE. The CDR3 extends over 13 amino acids. V dropped 0 bases and J dropped 5 bases, with 6 bases sitting between them. The CDR3 spells CASSLDWNNEQFF. CDR3 nucleotide sequence: TGTGCCAGCAGCTTGGATTGGAACAATGAGCAGTTCTTC.

Of note for this clone: Other DNA sequences in this sample translate to the same CDR3. V is TRBV9 and J is TRBJ1-1; D might be TRBD1 (5 bases). The CDR3 contains 14 residues. In germline, CDR1 is SGDLS, CDR2 YYNGEE. V was clipped by 2 bases and J by 5 bases, with 13 bases between them. The chain's CDR3 is CASSVKDRGTEAFF. CDR3 coding DNA: TGTGCCAGCAGCGTGAAGGATCGGGGGACTGAAGCTTTCTTT.

This clone was picked up one time. The genes are TRBV28 and TRBJ2-7, with a possible D match to TRBD1 (5 bases). The CDR3 has 14 amino acids. The V gene's germline CDR1 is MDHEN and CDR2 SYDVKM. V was shortened by 3 bases and J by 4 bases, with 13 bases between the two germline ends. The DNA for the CDR3 is TGTGCCAGCAGTTTGAGTCAGGGTGTATACGAGCAGTACTTC. It is translated as CASSLSQGVYEQYF.

The CDR3 nucleotides read TGTGCCAGCAGTTTATCGCCCCGACTAGCGGGCTCCTACGAGCAGTACTTC. This codes for CASSLSPRLAGSYEQYF. J is TRBJ2-7 and V is TRBV27; 10 bases align to TRBD2. After removal of 0 bases from V and 0 bases from J, the junction contained 5 bases not matched to a gene. CDR1 and CDR2 (germline): MNHEY, SMNVEV (reference sequence). The CDR3 has 17 residues.

The chain employs TRBV7-2 and TRBJ1-1; D is undetermined. This CDR3 is 14 amino acids long. V dropped 5 bases and J dropped 4 bases, with 14 bases sitting between them. The germline CDR1 and CDR2 sequences are SGHTA and FQGNSA. The CDR3 protein is CASSPRRAGTEAFF. The CDR3 coding sequence is TGTGCCAGCAGCCCCCGTCGGGCGGGCACTGAAGCTTTCTTT.

This chain links TRBV7-2 with TRBJ2-1; D remains unclear. Germline CDR1 reads SGHTA; CDR2 reads FQGNSA. The V and J ends lost 5 bases and 8 bases respectively, with 13 bases between them. This CDR3 is built from 13 residues. CDR3: CASSAPRPDEQFF. The CDR3 nucleotides read TGTGCCAGCAGCGCCCCAAGACCGGATGAGCAGTTCTTC.

The chain recombines TRBV5-1 with TRBJ2-5, with 8 bases lining up with TRBD1. CDR3 length equals 15 residues. Germline CDR1 is SGHRS and CDR2 is YFSETQ. The junction had 5 bases not matched to a gene; V was cut back by 2 bases and J by 2 bases. CDR3 sequence reads: CASSFSGTGQETQYF. The CDR3 nucleotides are TGCGCCAGCAGCTTTTCCGGGACAGGACAAGAGACCCAGTACTTC. The whole variable domain, filled in from reference TRBV5-1 and TRBJ2-5, reads KAGVTQTPRYLIKTRGQQVTLSCSPISGHRSVSWYQQTPGQGLQFLFEYFSETQRNKGNFPGRFSGRQFSNSRSEMNVSTLELGDSALYLCASSFSGTGQETQYFGPGTRLLVL.

This rearrangement joins TRBV4-2 to TRBJ1-2; D unclear. V was cut by 2 bases and J by 0 bases, with 10 bases left in between. The CDR3 length is 15 residues. The germline V gene has CDR1 LGHNA and CDR2 YNFKEQ. The CDR3 bases are TGTGCCAGCAGCCAAACGACTGGAGCTAACTATGGCTACACCTTC. This gives the protein CASSQTTGANYGYTF.

This clone showed up just a few times. The J gene is TRBJ1-1, the V gene TRBV15, with a weak D call TRBD1 (6 bases). From germline, CDR1 is LNHNV and CDR2 YYDKDF (reference sequence). This CDR3 is 14 amino acids long. V was pared by 1 base and J by 1 base, with 7 bases between. CDR3 residues: CATSRVQGNTEAFF. In DNA, the CDR3 is TGTGCCACCAGCAGAGTACAGGGGAACACTGAAGCTTTCTTT. Variable domain in full (rest from reference TRBV15 and TRBJ1-1): DAMVIQNPRYQVTQFGKPVTLSCSQTLNHNVMYWYQQKSSQAPKLLFHYYDKDFNNEADTPDNFQSRRPNTSFCFLDIRSPGLGDTAMYLCATSRVQGNTEAFFGQGTRLTVV.

This clone was observed a handful of times. This sample includes further DNA sequences coding for the same CDR3. The chain links TRBV29-1 to TRBJ2-7; 7 nucleotides align to TRBD1. V dropped 3 bases and J dropped 5; count of bases not matched to a gene: 7. CDR3 length equals 13 residues. Germline V gene lookup returns CDR1 SQVTM and CDR2 ANQGSEA. CDR3 nucleotides: TGCAGCGTTGAGGGCCAAGGGGGCCACGAGCAGTACTTC. Its protein product is CSVEGQGGHEQYF.

The table lists this clone with a few counts. The rearrangement links TRBV15 to TRBJ1-5, with D uncertain. CDR3 length: 16 amino acids. CDR1 and CDR2 (germline): LNHNV, YYDKDF (reference sequence). The V end lost 3 bases, the J end lost 2 bases, and 14 bases lay between the germline ends. The CDR3 nucleotides are TGTGCCACCAGCAGGGGATCCAACGGGGGCAATCAGCCCCAGCATTTT. It yields the protein CATSRGSNGGNQPQHF. The variable domain in full, completed from reference TRBV15 and TRBJ1-5, reads DAMVIQNPRYQVTQFGKPVTLSCSQTLNHNVMYWYQQKSSQAPKLLFHYYDKDFNNEADTPDNFQSRRPNTSFCFLDIRSPGLGDTAMYLCATSRGSNGGNQPQHFGDGTRLSIL.